This entry lists 14 T cell receptor beta chains sequenced from one sample in a study of beta chain features in type 1 diabetes. Of the isolated RNA, all was reverse transcribed, and so the sequenced material was expressed TCRB transcripts. Here immunoSEQ multiplex PCR was the method, and the copy in TCRdb shows in-frame clones only, minus some. The sample holds over 350,000 clones; more than 12% are singletons and the top ten take roughly 0.017%. Sequencing was performed on naive CD4+ T cells from blood. All receptors come from a woman aged 18-29 years in good health.

This chain joins TRBV5-1 and TRBJ1-1; D ambiguous. The CDR3 has 15 residues. V lost 3 bases and J lost 0, with 12 bases in between. Germline V gene sequence: CDR1 SGHRS, CDR2 YFSETQ. The CDR3 DNA follows: TGCGCCAGCAGCTATACAACAGTCATGAACACTGAAGCTTTCTTT. This sequence encodes CASSYTTVMNTEAFF.

This clone was found a few times. The rearrangement joins TRBV10-2 to TRBJ2-7, with unresolved D. The CDR3 runs 14 residues. The germline gives CDR1 WSHSY, CDR2 SAAADI. Trimming removed 5 bases at V and 7 bases at J, with 18 bases between. CDR3 DNA: TGCGCCAGCAGTCCCTCCCCCCGGTTCGGGGAGCAGTACTTC. Residues: CASSPSPRFGEQYF.

This clone was seen a handful of times. The chain carries TRBV30 and TRBJ1-5, with D perhaps matching TRBD1 (5 bases). This CDR3 comprises 13 residues. Germline loops: CDR1 GTSNPN, CDR2 SVGIG (reference sequence). V was pared by 7 bases and J by 6 bases, with 16 bases between. CDR3 sequence reads: CASRQGQGQPQHF. The CDR3 DNA reads TGTGCCTCGCGGCAGGGTCAGGGTCAGCCCCAGCATTTT.

The rearrangement uses TRBV18 and TRBJ1-5; 7 positions match TRBD1. The J segment lost 2 bases and the V segment lost 6 bases, leaving 7 bases of the junction unmatched. CDR3 size: 15 residues. CDR1 is KGHSH, CDR2 LQKENI, per germline. The CDR3, as DNA: TGTGCCAGCTCCCCAGGGGGGGGCGGCAATCAGCCCCAGCATTTT. This codes for CASSPGGGGNQPQHF. The full variable domain, its missing parts supplied by reference TRBV18 and TRBJ1-5, is NAGVMQNPRHLVRRRGQEARLRCSPMKGHSHVYWYRQLPEEGLKFMVYLQKENIIDESGMPKERFSAEFPKEGPSILRIQQVVRGDSAAYFCASSPGGGGNQPQHFGDGTRLSIL.

This clone has a handful of counts. The rearrangement links TRBV28 to TRBJ1-5; D remains ambiguous. The length of the CDR3 is 15 residues. CDR1 and CDR2 (germline): MDHEN, SYDVKM. Trimming left V 3 bases short and J 0 bases short, with 9 bases between. The CDR3 DNA reads as TGTGCCAGCAGTTTCGGGGTATCTAGCAATCAGCCCCAGCATTTT. Translation: CASSFGVSSNQPQHF.

The V call is TRBV29-1, the J call TRBJ1-2; the D gene is possibly TRBD1 (5 bases). CDR3 length: 12 residues. Looked up from germline, CDR1 is SQVTM and CDR2 is ANQGSEA. Deletions cut 2 bases from V and 3 bases from J, with 7 bases between. The DNA of the CDR3 is TGCAGCGTTGAAAAGACAGACTATGGCTACACCTTC. It codes for CSVEKTDYGYTF. Full variable domain (remainder filled in from reference TRBV29-1 and TRBJ1-2): SAVISQKPSRDICQRGTSLTIQCQVDSQVTMMFWYRQQPGQSLTLIATANQGSEATYESGFVIDKFPISRPNLTFSTLTVSNMSPEDSSIYLCSVEKTDYGYTFGSGTRLTVV.

In its sample, this clone was seen a few times. The rearrangement uses TRBV28 and TRBJ2-1; maybe TRBD2 (5 bases). CDR3 size: 15 residues. CDR1 is MDHEN and CDR2 is SYDVKM in the germline V gene. V was clipped by 8 bases and J by 8 bases, with 22 bases between them. This CDR3 is CASGTRRGGVDEQFF. The CDR3 DNA reads TGTGCCAGCGGAACCCGACGGGGTGGGGTAGATGAGCAGTTCTTC.

The chain uses TRBV29-1 and TRBJ2-3; tentatively, D is TRBD1 (5 bases). This CDR3 spans 11 amino acids. V was shortened by 6 bases and J by 6 bases, with 10 bases between the two germline ends. Germline CDR1 is SQVTM and CDR2 is ANQGSEA. In DNA, the CDR3 is TGCAGCGTACGCCCAGGGGATACGCAGTATTTT. Amino acids: CSVRPGDTQYF.

V and J are TRBV5-1 and TRBJ2-3, with 8 bases aligning to TRBD2. Germline lookup yields CDR1 SGHRS and CDR2 YFSETQ. The CDR3 covers 17 residues. V shed 0 bases, J shed 3 bases, and the junction held 9 bases outside the gene matches. The CDR3 loop reads CASSLAGPGGGTDTQYF. In DNA form, the CDR3 reads TGCGCCAGCAGCTTGGCCGGACCGGGAGGGGGAACAGATACGCAGTATTTT.

V is TRBV28 and J is TRBJ2-1; 11 bases are shared with TRBD2. V gave up 5 bases and J gave up 8 bases; unmatched junction bases: 11. CDR3 length: 16 amino acids. Germline CDR1 reads MDHEN; CDR2 reads SYDVKM. Here the CDR3 DNA reads TGTGCCAGCAGTGCAACTAGCGGGAGAAGGTGGTATGAGCAGTTCTTC. This codes for CASSATSGRRWYEQFF.

The chain links TRBV5-1 to TRBJ2-7; possible D gene TRBD1, 6 bases. The CDR3 contains 15 residues. The germline V gene has CDR1 SGHRS and CDR2 YFSETQ. Deletions cut 1 base from V and 2 bases from J, with 13 bases between. The CDR3 nucleotides are TGCGCCAGCAGCTTGCCGTCAGGGGCGGCCTACGAGCAGTACTTC. Protein product: CASSLPSGAAYEQYF.

This chain joins TRBV6-6 and TRBJ1-2, with D tentatively TRBD1 (6 bases). The CDR3 has 13 residues. Germline V lookup: CDR1 MNHNY, CDR2 SVGAGI (reference sequence). Deletions cut 4 bases from V and 8 bases from J, with 14 bases between. The CDR3 loop is CASSSEGVWGYTF. The CDR3 DNA sequence: TGTGCCAGCAGTTCCGAGGGGGTTTGGGGCTACACCTTC.

This clone was seen more than once but under ten times. This chain links TRBV6-1 with TRBJ2-5, with TRBD2 identical over 10 bases. The V and J ends lost 1 base and 5 bases, in that order; junction bases with no gene match: 10. The CDR3 sequence is 17 residues long. Germline CDR1 and CDR2: MNHNS and SASEGT. The CDR3 reads CASSEDLLAGVWETQYF. In nucleotides, the CDR3 is TGTGCCAGCAGTGAAGACCTTCTAGCGGGAGTGTGGGAGACCCAGTACTTC.

The chain is built from TRBV5-1 and TRBJ2-3; D gene unclear. Germline assignment: CDR1 SGHRS and CDR2 YFSETQ. The CDR3 spans 15 residues. V was pared by 1 base and J by 4 bases, with 13 bases between. CDR3 coding DNA: TGCGCCAGCAGCTTGATCGAGCGAGAAGCAGATACGCAGTATTTT. Residues: CASSLIEREADTQYF.